A selection of T cell receptor beta chains follows, all from one sample in a study of blood T cells in healthy people across ages. MiXCR, applied by TCRdb to the 5' RACE reads, yields one record per CDR3 protein. This table has over a million distinct CDR3 sequences, 45% appearing once. The sample taken for sequencing was blood. Receptors originate from an older woman in good health. Both conserved end residues are part of each CDR3. The D gene is left open where the match is weak. Some rows mark clone size as missing; the rest say once, few, many or name a class of expanded clone.

V: TRBV6-6; size: NA; D: NA; J: TRBJ1-5; DNA: TGTGCCAGCAGTTACTCGACGCCCAGGGCTAGCAATCAGCCCCAGCATTTT; CDR3: CASSYSTPRASNQPQHF
V: TRBV15; size: many; D: NA; J: TRBJ1-1; DNA: TGTGCCACCAGCAGAGGGGTGGAAGTGAACACTGAAGCTTTCTTT; CDR3: CATSRGVEVNTEAFF
V: TRBV20-1; size: many; D: TRBD2; J: TRBJ2-5; DNA: TGCAGTGCTCCCAGGGCCCCAGGACTAGCGGGAGGGCTACGTCGGGAGACCCAGTACTTC; CDR3: CSAPRAPGLAGGLRRETQYF
V: TRBV29-1; size: few; D: TRBD2; J: TRBJ2-3; DNA: TGCAGCGTTCAAGTGGATCTAGCGGTTCCCACAGATACGCAGTATTTT; CDR3: CSVQVDLAVPTDTQYF
V: TRBV4-1; size: once; D: NA; J: TRBJ1-2; DNA: TGCGCCAGCAGCAAAGACCCCTTGGCCGGCGCATCCCGGGGCTACACCTTC; CDR3: CASSKDPLAGASRGYTF
V: TRBV2; size: NA; D: NA; J: TRBJ2-5; DNA: TGTGCCAGCAGGGCGGACCGATTGGTAGGCCAAGAGACCCAGTACTTC; CDR3: CASRADRLVGQETQYF
V: TRBV2; size: NA; D: TRBD2; J: TRBJ2-7; DNA: TGTGCCAGCAGTGATCCGGGAGGGACTCACTCTACCCAGTACTTC; CDR3: CASSDPGGTHSTQYF
V: TRBV28; size: NA; D: NA; J: TRBJ1-2; DNA: TGTGCCAGCAGCCGAGATGAGGAGAACTATGGCTACACCTTC; CDR3: CASSRDEENYGYTF
V: TRBV11-2; size: NA; D: TRBD1; J: TRBJ1-2; DNA: TGTGCCAGCAGCACAGGGGGTACGATCTATGGCTACACCTTC; CDR3: CASSTGGTIYGYTF
V: TRBV3-1; size: NA; D: NA; J: TRBJ2-1; DNA: TGTGCCAGCAGCCAAGAGGGCGGATGGGGAGGCAATGAGCAGTTCTTC; CDR3: CASSQEGGWGGNEQFF
V: TRBV29-1; size: few; D: TRBD1; J: TRBJ2-1; DNA: TGCAGCGTTGTTACCGGGGGGACAGGGGCCTACAATGAGCAGTTCTTC; CDR3: CSVVTGGTGAYNEQFF
V: TRBV9; size: NA; D: TRBD2; J: TRBJ2-1; DNA: TGTGCCAGCAGCGTAAGCTTTGGGACTAGCGGGAGCTCCTACAATGAGCAGTTCTTC; CDR3: CASSVSFGTSGSSYNEQFF
V: TRBV2; size: NA; D: TRBD1; J: TRBJ1-6; DNA: TGTGCCAGCACGGACAGGGGATATTCACCCCTCCACTTT; CDR3: CASTDRGYSPLHF
V: TRBV29-1; size: NA; D: TRBD2; J: TRBJ2-2; DNA: TGCAGCGTTTTGACTAGCGGTGTCACCGGGGAGCTGTTTTTT; CDR3: CSVLTSGVTGELFF
V: TRBV14; size: few; D: NA; J: TRBJ1-2; DNA: TGTGCCAGCAGCCAAGGGAGTTTTAACTATGGCTACACCTTC; CDR3: CASSQGSFNYGYTF
V: TRBV5-1; size: NA; D: NA; J: TRBJ2-3; DNA: TGCGCCAGCACGGAGGGCCACAACACAGATACGCAGTATTTT; CDR3: CASTEGHNTDTQYF
V: TRBV10-1; size: NA; D: NA; J: TRBJ2-7; DNA: TGCGCCAGCAGTGAAGTTACGGAACCTATGGGCTACGAGCAGTACTTC; CDR3: CASSEVTEPMGYEQYF
V: TRBV27; size: few; D: NA; J: TRBJ2-5; DNA: TGTGCCAGCATCGACCGATGGCAGACCCAGTACTTC; CDR3: CASIDRWQTQYF
V: TRBV24-1; size: NA; D: NA; J: TRBJ1-1; DNA: TGTGCCACCAGTGATTCATATAACACTGAAGCTTTCTTT; CDR3: CATSDSYNTEAFF
V: TRBV7-9; size: many; D: NA; J: TRBJ2-1; DNA: TGTGCCAGCAGCTTAGTACCAGCTAGGGAGAGTGAGCAGTTCTTC; CDR3: CASSLVPARESEQFF
V: TRBV7-9; size: NA; D: TRBD2; J: TRBJ2-1; DNA: TGTGCCAGCAGCTACGGGGACGGGAGGAGATACAATGAGCAGTTCTTC; CDR3: CASSYGDGRRYNEQFF
V: TRBV7-9; size: many; D: NA; J: TRBJ2-6; DNA: TGTGCCAGCAGCATCCCGGGACAATCAGGGGCCAACGTCCTGACTTTC; CDR3: CASSIPGQSGANVLTF
V: TRBV14; size: NA; D: NA; J: TRBJ2-3; DNA: TGTGCCAGCAGCCAAGATATGGATACGCAGTATTTT; CDR3: CASSQDMDTQYF